The rows below give T cell receptor beta chains drawn from one sample of a study of cytomegalovirus exposure and HLA in healthy donors. Method: immunoSEQ multiplex PCR; TCRdb's copy keeps in-frame clones and lacks some. This listing includes under 150,000 clones. The sequenced sample consisted of PBMCs. The receptors here all came from a woman in her sixties in good health and CMV-seronegative. CDR3s include the opening cysteine and the closing phenylalanine or tryptophan. Each record gives: CDR3 length, V gene, D gene, J gene, CDR3 protein, CDR3 DNA. D genes are given only for firm matches.

>13|TRBV7-2|.|TRBJ2-5
CASSLQRGETQYF
TGTGCCAGCAGCTTACAAAGAGGAGAGACCCAGTACTTC
>14|TRBV28|.|TRBJ1-3
CASSHSGSGNTIYF
TGTGCCAGCAGCCATTCAGGCTCTGGAAACACCATATATTTT
>17|TRBV28|TRBD1|TRBJ1-3
CASSPSPGTGSGNTIYF
TGTGCCAGCAGCCCTAGTCCCGGGACAGGGTCTGGAAACACCATATATTTT
>14|TRBV5-1|TRBD1|TRBJ1-6
CASRTGQGNSPLHF
TGCGCCAGCAGAACGGGACAGGGCAATTCACCCCTCCACTTT
>14|TRBV6-1|.|TRBJ2-1
CASSAPGYYNEQFF
TGTGCCAGCAGTGCTCCAGGGTACTACAATGAGCAGTTCTTC
>13|TRBV6-1|.|TRBJ1-6
CASSGQKNSPLHF
TGTGCCAGCAGCGGACAGAAGAATTCACCCCTCCACTTT
>15|TRBV5-4|TRBD1|TRBJ1-2
CASSLGGQGFYGYTF
TGTGCCAGCAGCTTGGGGGGACAGGGTTTTTACGGCTACACCTTC
>11|TRBV28|.|TRBJ1-2
CAIYINYGYTF
TGTGCCATATATATTAACTATGGCTACACCTTC
>13|TRBV6-1|TRBD1|TRBJ1-2
CASSDRGRGGYTF
TGTGCCAGCAGCGACAGGGGGCGCGGGGGTTACACCTTC
>15|TRBV6-1|TRBD1|TRBJ1-1
CASRTSVQGGTEAFF
TGTGCCAGCAGAACATCGGTACAGGGGGGAACTGAAGCTTTCTTT
>14|TRBV7-9|.|TRBJ1-2
CASSLQGANYGYTF
TGTGCCAGCAGCTTACAAGGGGCTAACTATGGCTACACCTTC
>16|TRBV28|TRBD2|TRBJ2-2
CASSSDREGNTGELFF
TGTGCCAGCAGCTCCGACCGGGAGGGGAACACCGGGGAGCTGTTTTTT
>18|TRBV27|TRBD1|TRBJ2-7
CASSLSLYDSGGTYEQYF
TGTGCCAGCAGTTTATCTCTCTACGACTCAGGGGGTACCTACGAGCAGTACTTC
>15|TRBV6-1|TRBD1|TRBJ1-1
CASSRTGGRNTEAFF
TGTGCCAGCAGCCGAACAGGGGGCCGGAACACTGAAGCTTTCTTT
>15|TRBV19|TRBD2|TRBJ2-3
CASSTPGGRADTQYF
TGTGCCAGTAGTACCCCGGGGGGGAGGGCAGATACGCAGTATTTT
>14|TRBV19|.|TRBJ1-1
CASTMIDRPREAFF
TGTGCCAGTACCATGATAGACAGGCCAAGAGAAGCTTTCTTT
>15|TRBV10-2|.|TRBJ1-1
CASSESPRANTEAFF
TGCGCCAGCAGTGAGTCGCCCAGGGCGAACACTGAAGCTTTCTTT
>14|TRBV28|TRBD1|TRBJ1-2
CASSLTGANYGYTF
TGTGCCAGCAGCCTGACAGGGGCTAACTATGGCTACACCTTC
>19|TRBV4-2|TRBD2|TRBJ2-7
CASSQERAEVAGEGYEQYF
TGTGCCAGCAGCCAAGAGAGGGCGGAGGTAGCGGGAGAGGGATACGAGCAGTACTTC
>15|TRBV4-1|.|TRBJ1-4
CASSQSDSRREKLFF
TGCGCCAGCAGCCAGTCAGACTCCAGGAGGGAAAAACTGTTTTTT
>15|TRBV27|TRBD2|TRBJ2-7
CASSFSDSGSNEQYF
TGTGCCAGCAGTTTTTCTGATAGCGGGAGCAACGAGCAGTACTTC
>12|TRBV6-6|.|TRBJ1-5
CASRNQGQPQHF
TGTGCCAGCAGAAATCAGGGGCAGCCCCAGCATTTT
>15|TRBV28|.|TRBJ1-4
CASTSGQRTNEKLFF
TGTGCCAGCACCTCCGGACAGCGAACTAATGAAAAACTGTTTTTT